A selection of T cell receptor beta chains follows, all from one sample in a study of blood T cell repertoires in COVID-19. Profiling relied on immunoSEQ multiplex PCR, and the TCRdb table lists in-frame clones only, not all of them. Seen here are approximately 450,000 clones, more than 85% observed once, and the top ten hold approximately 4.3%. Sequenced material: peripheral blood. The source is a woman aged 25 to 39 with acute or convalescent COVID-19. Each CDR3 is given with its conserved first and last residue. D genes are given only for firm matches. Where a row states a size, it is once, few, many or the class of an expanded clone; other rows omit it.

V gene	J gene	D gene	clone size	CDR3 DNA	CDR3 protein
TRBV12-3/TRBV12-4	TRBJ1-1	.	.	TGTGCCAGCAGTTCGACAGGGAACACTGAAGCTTTCTTT	CASSSTGNTEAFF
TRBV30	TRBJ2-1	.	.	TGTGCCTGGAGTAGCGAGAGCTCCTACAATGAGCAGTTCTTC	CAWSSESSYNEQFF
TRBV7-2	TRBJ2-4	.	.	TGTGCCAGCAGCCTCCAATTCGGGGGTGGCGCCAAAAACATTCAGTACTTC	CASSLQFGGGAKNIQYF
TRBV2	TRBJ2-2	.	.	TGTGCCGCGCAAACAGGTCACACCGGGGAGCTGTTTTTT	CAAQTGHTGELFF
TRBV30	TRBJ1-3	.	.	TGTGCCTGGAGTGCCTATTCCGGAGCAGGAAACACCATATATTTT	CAWSAYSGAGNTIYF
TRBV9	TRBJ2-1	.	.	TGTGCCAGCAGCGTAGCCGAGCCTCCCTACAATGAGCAGTTCTTC	CASSVAEPPYNEQFF
TRBV5-8	TRBJ2-3	TRBD2	.	TGTGCCAGCCGGGAGGGCCTCACAGATACGCAGTATTTT	CASREGLTDTQYF
TRBV5-5	TRBJ2-5	TRBD2	.	TGTGCCAGCAGCCCCGTAGTAGCGGGGGGCCGGGAGACCCAGTACTTC	CASSPVVAGGRETQYF
TRBV3-1/TRBV3-2	TRBJ2-2	.	.	TGTGCCAGCAGCGGGAAGCGGGCCGGAACCGGGGAGCTGTTTTTT	CASSGKRAGTGELFF
TRBV5-4	TRBJ2-2	TRBD2	.	TGTGCCAGCAGCCCCCGGACTAGCGGGGACGGGGAGCTGTTTTTT	CASSPRTSGDGELFF
TRBV19	TRBJ2-1	.	.	TGTGCCAGTAGTATGGAGGGTCAGGGCTACAATGAGCAGTTCTTC	CASSMEGQGYNEQFF
TRBV5-1	TRBJ2-7	TRBD2	.	TGCGCCAGCAGCTTGAGGGAGGGCTACGAGCAGTACTTC	CASSLREGYEQYF
TRBV2	TRBJ2-1	.	.	TGTGCCAGCAGTTCGGACAATGAGCAGTTCTTC	CASSSDNEQFF
TRBV29-1	TRBJ1-1	TRBD1	.	TGCAGCGGGGGACAGGGGAGGATGATGAACACTGAAGCTTTCTTT	CSGGQGRMMNTEAFF
TRBV2	TRBJ1-2	.	few	TGTGCCAGCACAGGTTATCCTAACTATGGCTACACCTTC	CASTGYPNYGYTF
TRBV13	TRBJ2-2	TRBD2	.	TGTGCCAGCAGCTTAGGAGAGCGGGGGGTTTCGTACACCGGGGAGCTGTTTTTT	CASSLGERGVSYTGELFF
TRBV27	TRBJ1-2	TRBD1	.	TGTGCCAGCAGTCCAGGGGGCGCGCGGTATGGCTACACCTTC	CASSPGGARYGYTF
TRBV27	TRBJ2-1	.	.	TGTGCCAGCAGAAATGGGGTTAGACGGGGAAAAAACAATGAGCAGTTCTTC	CASRNGVRRGKNNEQFF
TRBV11-3	TRBJ2-3	TRBD2	.	TGTGCCAGCAGCTTAGACGGGGGGAAGTCAGATACGCAGTATTTT	CASSLDGGKSDTQYF
TRBV7-9	TRBJ1-1	TRBD1	.	TGTGCCAGCAGACGACGGGGACAGGAAAACACTGAAGCTTTCTTT	CASRRRGQENTEAFF
TRBV7-3	TRBJ2-3	.	.	TGTGCCAGCAGCTTTACGGGTCGCACAGATACGCAGTATTTT	CASSFTGRTDTQYF
TRBV5-1	TRBJ2-5	.	.	TGCGCCAGCAGCTTATCGGTAGGGGGGGCGGTCGAGACCCAGTACTTC	CASSLSVGGAVETQYF
TRBV5-1	TRBJ1-1	.	.	TGCGCCAGCAGCTTGGGCAGTAATGCTTTCTTT	CASSLGSNAFF
TRBV7-8	TRBJ2-2	.	.	TGTGCCAGCAGCCCCCTAGCGAACACCGGGGAGCTGTTTTTT	CASSPLANTGELFF
TRBV7-2	TRBJ1-3	.	few	TGTGCCAGCAGCTTAGGGCAGGTCAACTCTGGAAACACCATATATTTT	CASSLGQVNSGNTIYF
TRBV7-9	TRBJ2-5	TRBD1	.	TGTGCCAGCAGCTACTCGGGACAGGGCCGAGAGACCCAGTACTTC	CASSYSGQGRETQYF
TRBV18	TRBJ2-2	.	.	TGTGCCAGCTCACTAGCCCCCGGGGAGCTGTTTTTT	CASSLAPGELFF
TRBV6-5	TRBJ2-7	TRBD2	.	TGTGCCAGCAGTCCGGGACTATTGAATTACGAGCAGTACTTC	CASSPGLLNYEQYF
TRBV7-9	TRBJ1-6	.	once	TGTGCCAGCAGCCCCATGACAGGAGGCTCACCCCTCCACTTT	CASSPMTGGSPLHF
TRBV18	TRBJ1-1	.	once	TGTGCCAGCTCGCGCGATCAGGACAGGAACACTGAAGCTTTCTTT	CASSRDQDRNTEAFF
TRBV6-6	TRBJ2-6	.	.	TGTGCCAGCTGTTTACGGTCTGGGGCCAACGTCCTGACTTTC	CASCLRSGANVLTF